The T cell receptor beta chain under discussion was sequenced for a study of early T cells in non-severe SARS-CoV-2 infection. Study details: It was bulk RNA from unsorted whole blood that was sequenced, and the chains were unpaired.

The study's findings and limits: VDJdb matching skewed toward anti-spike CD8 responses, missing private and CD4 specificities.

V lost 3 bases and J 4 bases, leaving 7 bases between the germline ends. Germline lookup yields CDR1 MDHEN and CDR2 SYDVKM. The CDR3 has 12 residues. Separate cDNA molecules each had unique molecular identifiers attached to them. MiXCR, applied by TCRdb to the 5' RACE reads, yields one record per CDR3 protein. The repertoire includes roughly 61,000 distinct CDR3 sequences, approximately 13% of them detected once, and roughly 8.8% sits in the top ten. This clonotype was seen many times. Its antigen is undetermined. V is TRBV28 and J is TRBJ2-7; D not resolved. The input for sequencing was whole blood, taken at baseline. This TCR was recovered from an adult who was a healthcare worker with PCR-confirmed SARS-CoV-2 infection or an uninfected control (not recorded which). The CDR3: CASSLTVYEQYF. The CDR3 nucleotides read TGTGCCAGCAGTTTGACGGTATACGAGCAGTACTTC.